Below are 6 T cell receptor beta chains sequenced from a single sample in a study of control samples from healthy donors and cancer patients. TCRdb's table, derived via immunoSEQ multiplex PCR, lists solely in-frame clones and lacks some. The table includes 150,000 to 200,000 clones, roughly 91% detected once. Sequencing was done on a sample of blood. The receptors come from a woman aged 25 to 39 in good health.

This chain joins TRBV3-1 (or the pseudogene TRBV3-2) and TRBJ2-1; D gene unclear. The length of the CDR3 is 11 residues. Germline V gene lookup returns CDR1 LGHDT and CDR2 YNNKEL (reference sequence). Deletions cut 1 base from V and 9 bases from J, with 4 bases between. The DNA for the CDR3 is TGTGCCAGCAGCCAAGGGACTGAGCAGTTCTTC. Amino acids: CASSQGTEQFF.

The chain links TRBV28 to TRBJ1-2; 9 nucleotides align to TRBD1. This CDR3 has 16 amino acids. Trimming cost V 2 bases and J 5 bases; bases outside gene matches: 9. Germline values: CDR1 MDHEN, CDR2 SYDVKM. The CDR3 bases are TGTGCCAGCAGTTTAGTTGCGGGACAGGGAATATATGGCTACACCTTC. It specifies CASSLVAGQGIYGYTF.

This chain uses TRBV5-1 with TRBJ1-5; 9 bases map to TRBD1. The CDR3 sequence is 14 residues long. Germline V gives CDR1 SGHRS, CDR2 YFSETQ. The V and J ends lost 0 bases and 7 bases, in that order; junction bases with no gene match: 2. The CDR3, as DNA: TGCGCCAGCAGCTTGGGGACAGGGGAACAGCCCCAGCATTTT. Translation: CASSLGTGEQPQHF.

This clone was observed once. The chain carries TRBV18 and TRBJ1-2; 12 nucleotides align to TRBD1. Germline V gene sequence: CDR1 KGHSH, CDR2 LQKENI. The CDR3 runs 16 residues. The ends lost 0 bases at V and 4 bases at J; junction bases unmatched: 3. The CDR3 loop is CASSPPGQGAFYGYTF. The CDR3, as DNA: TGTGCCAGCTCACCACCGGGACAGGGGGCGTTCTATGGCTACACCTTC.

The gene calls are TRBV12-3 or TRBV12-4 and TRBJ1-1; D ambiguous. The CDR3 runs to 13 residues. The V end was cut by 2 bases, the J end by 1 base, with 5 bases between. CDR3 protein: CASSLPRNTEAFF. The CDR3 region has the DNA TGTGCCAGCAGTTTACCCAGGAACACTGAAGCTTTCTTT.

The CDR3 bases are TGCAGCGTTGAAAGTACTAGCGGGAGTCCCAATGAGCAGTTCTTC. This sequence encodes CSVESTSGSPNEQFF. The genes are TRBV29-1 and TRBJ2-1, with 11 bases identical to TRBD2. The CDR3 is 15 residues long. CDR1 SQVTM and CDR2 ANQGSEA come from the germline V gene. V was pared by 2 bases and J by 6 bases, with 6 bases of the junction left unmatched.